This T cell receptor (beta chain) was sequenced for a study of T cell repertoires in cytomegalovirus infection. Study summary: Public TCR beta signatures marked donors with CMV infection and the matching HLA.

The V gene's germline CDR1 is SNHLY and CDR2 FYNNEI. V lost 4 bases, J lost 5 bases, and 17 bases lay in between. The CDR3 spans 15 residues. TCRdb re-analysed the reads in MiXCR, keeping a single row per CDR3 protein. The sample records roughly 180,000 distinct CDR3 sequences, roughly 21% being singletons. Points on this clonotype: The antigen remains undetermined.

The sample consisted of CD8+ T cells from cultured PBMCs, taken from culture after CMV antigen stimulation. The TCR was taken from a human donor in good health (CMV status not recorded). Some clones in this sample may be carry-over from other donors' samples. This chain joins TRBV2 and TRBJ1-1; D ambiguous. The CDR3 spells CASSAFKESGTEAFF. CDR3 coding DNA: TGTGCCAGCAGTGCTTTCAAGGAATCGGGGACTGAAGCTTTCTTT.